Given below is one T cell receptor (beta chain) in context. These data come from a study of blood T cell repertoires in COVID-19. The overall study: The study drew acute and convalescent COVID-19 samples from the United States, Italy and Spain. Sample material is recorded as cDNA or gDNA derived from T cells, B-cell-depleted T cells, or PBMCs.

Original handling: Reference gene primer amplification gave estimated nucleated cell counts. Some clones are missing from TCRdb's copy, which holds only in-frame ones; the method was immunoSEQ multiplex PCR. From that table come the V and J calls and clone size; the DNA was used to work out D and trimming. Of some 140,000 clones listed, about four fifths are singletons. The CDR3 extends over 13 amino acids. The germline V and J ends were trimmed by 0 bases and 1 base, with 4 bases remaining between them. Germline V gene data show CDR1 as SGHRS and CDR2 as YFSETQ. The rearrangement uses TRBV5-1 and TRBJ2-5; D remains ambiguous. The sample was peripheral blood. The receptor's source is a human donor in a cohort sampled during active COVID-19. CDR3: CASSLGGQETQYF. The CDR3 coding sequence is TGCGCCAGCAGCTTGGGAGGCCAAGAGACCCAGTACTTC.